This is a list of T cell receptor beta chains from one sample in a study of a mutant IDH1 vaccine in newly diagnosed glioma. These receptors are not linked to any known antigen. Profiling relied on immunoSEQ multiplex PCR, and the TCRdb table lists in-frame clones only, not all of them. This sample has tens of thousands of clones, with about 80% found just once. Sequenced here: PBMCs, sampled from a glioma patient whose treatment included an IDH1 peptide vaccine. These receptors were obtained from a man between 18 and 29 years old with glioma. Both conserved end residues are part of each CDR3. D genes are given only for firm matches. Not every row has a clone size; where given, it reads once, few, many or a size class.

abundance,j_gene,v_gene,d_gene,CDR3nt,CDR3aa
-,TRBJ2-3,TRBV2,TRBD1,TGTGCCAGCAGGGCTAATCGAGGGGGCGGTCCAGATACGCAGTATTTT,CASRANRGGGPDTQYF
-,TRBJ2-6,TRBV10-3,-,TGTGCCATCAAGAGGGAAGGGGCCAACGTCCTGACTTTC,CAIKREGANVLTF
-,TRBJ2-1,TRBV12-5,-,TGTGCTAGTGGTTTGGCAAGGTCCGTTTTAGGGTCCTACAATGAGCAGTTCTTC,CASGLARSVLGSYNEQFF
-,TRBJ2-7,TRBV6-5,TRBD2,TGTGCCAGCAGTTACGCGACTAGCGGGGCGCCCTACGAGCAGTACTTC,CASSYATSGAPYEQYF
-,TRBJ1-1,TRBV7-8,-,TGTGCCAGCAGCCCGGGACTCCTGAACACTGAAGCTTTCTTT,CASSPGLLNTEAFF
-,TRBJ1-1,TRBV19,-,TGTGCCAGTAGTATAGGTCCAGGGCTCACTGAAGCTTTCTTT,CASSIGPGLTEAFF
-,TRBJ1-1,TRBV27,-,TGTGCCAGCAGTACCGACGGTTACACTGAAGCTTTCTTT,CASSTDGYTEAFF
-,TRBJ2-2,TRBV27,-,TGTGCCAGCAGTTTATATAATACAGGGAGTTTGGACACCGGGGAGCTGTTTTTT,CASSLYNTGSLDTGELFF
-,TRBJ1-2,TRBV27,TRBD1,TGTGCCAGCAGTTCCCGACAGGGTGTTTTTGGCTACACCTTC,CASSSRQGVFGYTF
-,TRBJ2-1,TRBV19,TRBD2,TGTGCCAGCAGGCGCGGGGCGGGAGTCTACAATGAGCAGTTCTTC,CASRRGAGVYNEQFF
-,TRBJ2-7,TRBV2,-,TGTGCCAGCAGTCGCGCAAGCATCTACGAGCAGTACTTC,CASSRASIYEQYF
-,TRBJ1-5,TRBV4-2,-,TGTGCCAGCAGCCAAGAAAGAATGGGAAGTCAGCCCCAGCATTTT,CASSQERMGSQPQHF
-,TRBJ2-7,TRBV18,TRBD1,TGTGCCAGCTCACCAGAGGGGGCTATTGGTTCCTACGAGCAGTACTTC,CASSPEGAIGSYEQYF
-,TRBJ1-1,TRBV27,-,TGTGCCAGCAGTTTAGCCGGGAACACTGAAGCTTTCTTT,CASSLAGNTEAFF
-,TRBJ2-7,TRBV7-8,TRBD2,TGTGCCAGCAGCTTAGGGCGGGAGGGCGATTACGAGCAGTACTTC,CASSLGREGDYEQYF
few,TRBJ1-1,TRBV29-1,TRBD1,TGCAGCGTTTTAACGACAGGGTACAGCACTGAAGCTTTCTTT,CSVLTTGYSTEAFF
-,TRBJ2-5,TRBV11-3,TRBD2,TGTGCCAGCAGCGCCCGGACGGGCGGGGGAGAGACCCAGTACTTC,CASSARTGGGETQYF
once,TRBJ2-7,TRBV7-9,-,TGTGCCAGCAGCCCGCCGGGGGCGGGAAACGAGCAGTACTTC,CASSPPGAGNEQYF
-,TRBJ1-2,TRBV7-9,-,TGTGCCAGCAGCTTTCGTACGTTTTACGGCTACACCTTC,CASSFRTFYGYTF
-,TRBJ2-3,TRBV4-2,TRBD1,TGTGCCAGCAGCGCACCGGGACAGCCCATCACAGATACGCAGTATTTT,CASSAPGQPITDTQYF
-,TRBJ2-7,TRBV4-1,-,TGCGCCAGCAGCCCGCTAGCTCAGAGCTCCTACGAGCAGTACTTC,CASSPLAQSSYEQYF
-,TRBJ2-6,TRBV4-1,-,TGCGCCAGCAGGGACTCTGGGGCCAACGTCCTGACTTTC,CASRDSGANVLTF
-,TRBJ2-1,TRBV5-5,-,TGTGCCAGCAGCTTTATAAATGAGCAGTTCTTC,CASSFINEQFF
-,TRBJ2-2,TRBV7-2,-,TGTGCCCATTCCGAGGCAGGAGGTAACACCGGGGAGCTGTTTTTT,CAHSEAGGNTGELFF
-,TRBJ2-1,TRBV30,-,TGTGCCTGGAGTAGATACAGCGCCAATGAGCAGTTCTTC,CAWSRYSANEQFF
-,TRBJ2-7,TRBV5-1,TRBD1,TGCGCCAGCAGAGGGACAGCCTCCTACGAGCAGTACTTC,CASRGTASYEQYF
-,TRBJ2-1,TRBV5-1,-,TGCGCCAGCAGGGGGCCCAATGAGCAGTTCTTC,CASRGPNEQFF
-,TRBJ1-2,TRBV7-8,-,TGTGCCAGCAGCCCATGGGAGGGATCTAACTATGGCTACACCTTC,CASSPWEGSNYGYTF
-,TRBJ1-2,TRBV18,TRBD1,TGTGCCAGCTCGTCACGGTTCCGGGACAGGGAAGCTGGCTACACCTTC,CASSSRFRDREAGYTF
-,TRBJ1-4,TRBV27,TRBD1,TGTGCCAGCAGTTCATGGACAGGGAATGAAAAACTGTTTTTT,CASSSWTGNEKLFF
-,TRBJ1-4,TRBV30,TRBD1,TGTGCCTGGAGTGCATTCGGGACAGGGGGCCTTTTGAAACTGTTTTTT,CAWSAFGTGGLLKLFF
-,TRBJ1-1,TRBV28,-,TGTGCCAGCAGCCTTCTCTGGGCTGAAGCTTTCTTT,CASSLLWAEAFF
-,TRBJ2-3,TRBV9,TRBD2,TGTGCCAGCAGCGTAGCTCTAGCGGGGTACGATACGCAGTATTTT,CASSVALAGYDTQYF
-,TRBJ2-2,TRBV7-6,-,TGTGCCAGCAGCTTAACAGGGAGCACCGGGGAGCTGTTTTTT,CASSLTGSTGELFF
-,TRBJ2-2,TRBV5-1,-,TGCGCCAGCAGCCGAGAACAAAACACCGGGGAGCTGTTTTTT,CASSREQNTGELFF
once,TRBJ2-7,TRBV30,-,TGTGCCTGGAGTGTACTCGGGCAGACCTACGAGCAGTACTTC,CAWSVLGQTYEQYF
-,TRBJ1-1,TRBV5-5,-,TGTGCCAGCAGCTTGGTGTCCGGAGCCAACACTGAAGCTTTCTTT,CASSLVSGANTEAFF
once,TRBJ1-4,TRBV9,-,TGTGCCAGCAGCGTAGACCGCGGGCAGGGTGAAAAACTGTTTTTT,CASSVDRGQGEKLFF
-,TRBJ2-1,TRBV27,TRBD2,TGTGCCAGCAGTCGGGGCGGGGGGGCGGGGAATGAGCAGTTCTTC,CASSRGGGAGNEQFF
once,TRBJ1-2,TRBV7-2,-,TGTGCCAGCAGCTTTCGATATCCCTATGGCTACACCTTC,CASSFRYPYGYTF
few,TRBJ1-1,TRBV30,TRBD1,TGTGCCTGGAGTAGACAGGGGTACACTGAAGCTTTCTTT,CAWSRQGYTEAFF
once,TRBJ1-4,TRBV7-9,-,TGTGCCAGCAGCTTAGCAGGGCGTGCAACTAATGAAAAACTGTTTTTT,CASSLAGRATNEKLFF
-,TRBJ1-1,TRBV9,-,TGTGCCAGCAGCGCGGACATGCACACTGAAGCTTTCTTT,CASSADMHTEAFF